Below, 5 T cell receptor beta chains from the same sample are listed, as sequenced in a study of T cells in Graves' hyperthyroidism and ophthalmopathy. TCR beta CDR3 regions were amplified from RNA transcripts. Researchers ran a first-round RT-PCR on the TCR CDR3 using the HTBI primer set. In TCRdb, the multiplex PCR reads were re-called with MiXCR into one record per CDR3 protein. The data contain approximately 640,000 distinct CDR3 sequences, 17% of them singletons. What was sequenced was blood. These receptors were obtained from a man aged 50 to 60 with Graves' hyperthyroidism.

This clonotype was observed at least ten times. The J gene is TRBJ2-3, the V gene TRBV28, with 7 bases that match TRBD2. The junction had 9 bases not matched to a gene; V was cut back by 3 bases and J by 0 bases. The CDR3 covers 17 residues. The germline gives CDR1 MDHEN, CDR2 SYDVKM. Written as DNA, the CDR3 is TGTGCCAGCAGTTTCCTCCCCCGCGGGGGAAGCACAGATACGCAGTATTTT. This sequence encodes CASSFLPRGGSTDTQYF.

This chain uses TRBV19 with TRBJ2-1; 14 nucleotides line up with TRBD2. The CDR3 sequence is 17 residues long. Per the germline V gene, CDR1 is LNHDA and CDR2 is SQIVND (reference sequence). V shed 5 bases and J 8 bases; nucleotides not matched to a gene: 11. The CDR3, as DNA: TGTGCCAGTAGTCCACCGCTGACTAGCGGGAGGGCCCATGAGCAGTTCTTC. Translating gives CASSPPLTSGRAHEQFF.

This clonotype occurred a few times. The J gene is TRBJ2-7, the V gene TRBV7-2, with D uncertain. The CDR3 is 14 amino acids. The germline V gene encodes CDR1 SGHTA and CDR2 FQGNSA. With 2 bases removed from V and 0 bases from J, the gap between germline ends came to 8 bases. CDR3 amino acids: CASSLSYISYEQYF. As DNA, the CDR3 is TGTGCCAGCAGCTTATCGTATATCTCCTACGAGCAGTACTTC.

There are a few counts of this clonotype. The V call is TRBV11-2, the J call TRBJ2-7; TRBD2 matches 8 bases. V dropped 1 base and J dropped 3; count of bases not matched to a gene: 8. Germline CDR1 is SGHAT and CDR2 is FQNNGV. The CDR3 loop spans 16 amino acids. This CDR3 reads CASSLGVPGLGYEQYF. Written as DNA, the CDR3 is TGTGCCAGCAGCTTAGGGGTCCCGGGACTAGGCTACGAGCAGTACTTC. The full variable domain, rest sourced from reference TRBV11-2 and TRBJ2-7, is EAGVAQSPRYKIIEKRQSVAFWCNPISGHATLYWYQQILGQGPKLLIQFQNNGVVDDSQLPKDRFSAERLKGVDSTLKIQPAKLEDSAVYLCASSLGVPGLGYEQYFGPGTRLTVT.

This clonotype was seen many times. V is TRBV18 and J is TRBJ1-1, with 9 bases identical to TRBD1. J was trimmed by 2 bases and V by 4 bases; bases with no gene match: 2. CDR1 is KGHSH, CDR2 LQKENI, per germline. This CDR3 region has 14 residues. CDR3 protein: CASSRDRDNTEAFF. The CDR3 coding sequence is TGTGCCAGCTCACGGGACAGGGATAACACTGAAGCTTTCTTT.